The count of the clone carrying this T cell receptor beta chain is one. Its antigen is unknown. The data are from a study of T cell responses to AZD1222 COVID-19 vaccine. The germline V gene encodes CDR1 SQVTM and CDR2 ANQGSEA. Trimming took off 6 bases at V and 5 bases at J, with 5 bases between the two ends. The CDR3 runs to 10 residues. Assay used: immunoSEQ multiplex PCR; TCRdb lists only in-frame clones, some missing. The sample carries around 81,000 clones, roughly four fifths recorded once. Study results and limitations: Reports say nearly half of spike-specific TCRs go after unmutated variant regions. Mostly white British, mostly female donors; authors suggested clonal diversity may be underestimated.

The sample was peripheral blood, taken on day 0 of AZD1222 vaccination. The source of this sequence is an adult in good health. The rearrangement joins TRBV29-1 to TRBJ2-1; D is ambiguous. The CDR3 loop reads CSVADNEQFF. Written as DNA, the CDR3 is TGCAGCGTCGCCGACAATGAGCAGTTCTTC.